A selection of T cell receptor beta chains follows, all from one sample in a study of response to subunit inactivated influenza vaccine. Each CDR3 protein is one row after TCRdb ran MiXCR on the RT-PCR reads. There are about 520,000 distinct CDR3 sequences in the sample; approximately 7.2% occur only once, and about 12% lies in the top ten. Here the sequenced sample was PBMCs from blood, taken roughly 24 months after vaccination. Every receptor here comes from a man between 50 and 75 years old who received an inactivated influenza vaccine. Both conserved end residues are part of each CDR3. Fields, in order: V gene, CDR3 length, CDR3 protein.

TRBV2,15,CASSLLTGGSQPQHF
TRBV4-3,15,CASSQDWGIGTEAFF
TRBV6-1,14,CASSPALFGNEQFF
TRBV10-3,18,CAISDLGPHPSGANVLTF
TRBV4-3,15,CASSQDWEGSYGYTF
TRBV7-3,15,CASSLMWGPLYEQYF
TRBV25-1,15,CASSERGTGRETQYF
TRBV12-3/TRBV12-4,11,CASSSDYGYTF
TRBV2,14,CASSEALAGTAVHF
TRBV20-1,14,CSAKVVDSPYGYTF
TRBV19,15,CASSRTGGNTGELFF
TRBV20-1,12,CSAEGQGYEQYF
TRBV27,18,CASSTRVALAGGAETQYF
TRBV6-1,15,CASSEWTGGTGELFF
TRBV20-1,12,CSAAPEGNTIYF
TRBV7-2,14,CASSFGGGANVLTF
TRBV29-1,17,CSVERFSGTGDSYEQYF
TRBV5-4,13,CASSLEPVNEQYF
TRBV19,15,CASTFSVSGANVLTF
TRBV25-1,16,CASSDSGGRRGDTQYF
TRBV11-2,18,CASRSLGGAGGKYNEQFF
TRBV6-5,15,CASSYGSGGINEQFF
TRBV5-1,18,CASSLSASGGADINEQFF
TRBV29-1,13,CSVSRQLNTEAFF
TRBV11-2,19,CASSFRTSGGAMTYNEQFF
TRBV20-1,13,CSAIDRVGTEAFF
TRBV29-1,16,CSVVVAGGSTTGELFF
TRBV29-1,13,CSVGKQGRDTQYF
TRBV12-3/TRBV12-4,16,CASTRLTRVYTGELFF
TRBV9,13,CASSGDSRDTQYF
TRBV7-9,15,CASSLVAGNTGELFF
TRBV6-1,16,CASSSGLAGGPLEQYF